The clone carrying this T cell receptor (beta chain) was counted ten times or more. Antigen specificity is unknown. These data belong to a study of regulatory T cells in long-lasting Graves disease. Overall study context: The definition of persistent Graves' disease was over 5 years of antithyroid drugs with positive TSH receptor antibodies.

The germline V gene has CDR1 DFQATT and CDR2 SNEGSKA (reference sequence). The junction had 11 bases not matched to a gene; V was cut back by 5 bases and J by 5 bases. CDR3 length: 16 residues. Libraries of TCR beta came from iRepertoire HTBI primers plus Arm-PCR of CDR3 regions. In the original processing: Across the samples, identification revealed roughly 56 TRBV and about 15 TRBJ segments. TCRdb passed the multiplex PCR reads through MiXCR, listing each CDR3 protein once. Clone size and V and J calls follow TCRdb, not the original study. Of 300,000 to 500,000 distinct CDR3 sequences in the sample, more than 20% were seen once. Whole-study findings and limits: A limited number of samples was an acknowledged limitation. Persistent disease showed a preference for TRBV28, TRBJ1-2 and TRBJ2-5.

As to time point: persistent/refractory GD, antithyroid drugs over 5 years with positive TRAb. Extracted RNA from PBMCs served as the source of the TCR library. The TCR sequence derives from a female donor with Graves disease. The specimen comprised peripheral blood mononuclear cells (PBMCs), sampled when the disease was refractory, from a patient treated with antithyroid drugs. The rearrangement uses TRBV20-1 and TRBJ1-6, with 8 nucleotides matching TRBD1. CDR3 bases: TGCAGTGCTCCAACGCGACAGGGGATGAATAATTCACCCCTCCACTTT. Amino acids: CSAPTRQGMNNSPLHF.